This TCR beta chain comes out of a study of T cells in Graves' hyperthyroidism and ophthalmopathy. This clonotype was detected many times. From RNA transcripts, TCR beta CDR3 regions were amplified. Primed by the HTBI set, a first-round RT-PCR was run on the TCR CDR3. TCRdb re-called the multiplex PCR reads with MiXCR, one entry per CDR3 protein. The profile covers approximately 590,000 distinct CDR3 sequences, with 15% to 19% appearing a single time and 7.3% taken by the ten largest. Losses at the gene ends were 6 bases for V and 2 bases for J; bases not matched to a gene: 6. The CDR3 has 15 residues. Germline loops: CDR1 ENHRY, CDR2 SYGVKD.

V gene TRBV10-3 combines with J gene TRBJ2-3; 9 bases fit TRBD1. This clonotype originated in a woman aged 25 to 39 with Graves' hyperthyroidism. The sequencing sample was made of blood. The CDR3 DNA follows: TGTGCCATCAGCGAGACAGGGGGTGTCACAGATACGCAGTATTTT. Translation gives CAISETGGVTDTQYF.